This paragraph covers one T cell receptor (beta chain) sequence. The data belong to a study of cytomegalovirus exposure and HLA in healthy donors. The CDR3 loop spans 16 amino acids. The PCR ran on 60 Vbeta and 13 Jbeta primers. Libraries were prepared by immunoSEQ multiplex PCR; TCRdb keeps only in-frame clonotypes and omits some of them. This sample yields over 85,000 clones, of which approximately 76% are seen a single time; 2% to 2.5% belongs to the top ten. The clonotype comes from a man aged 35 to 55 in good health and CMV-seronegative. Specimen: PBMCs. The rearrangement joins TRBV12-2 to TRBJ2-3; the table's D gene call, TRBD1, was not cross checked with the DNA. TRBV12-2 is a known pseudogene. The CDR3 sequence: CASRLVKDIPTDTQYF. CDR3 DNA sequence: TGTGCAAGTCGCTTAGTGAAGGACATACCCACAGATACGCAGTATTTT.